Following are 20 T cell receptor beta chains from one sample sequenced in a study of shared clonotypes between healthy human individuals. It was CD45RO-negative cells, positively selected for CCR7, that made up naive CD8 cells, with terminally differentiated effector memory CD45RA+ cells excluded. Method: immunoSEQ multiplex PCR; TCRdb's copy keeps in-frame clones and lacks some. Counted here are around 1.9 million clones, 90% to 95% occurring once; the ten biggest clones make up over 1.5%. The sequenced sample consisted of naive CD8+ T cells from PBMCs. These receptors originate from a man between 18 and 35 years old in good health. Some clones in this sample may be carry-over from other donors' samples.

The rearrangement uses TRBV7-3 and TRBJ2-5; D may be TRBD1 (6 bases). CDR3 length: 15 residues. The germline V and J ends were trimmed by 5 bases and 3 bases, with 16 bases remaining between them. The V gene's germline CDR1 is SGHTA and CDR2 FQGTGA. This CDR3 is CASSPAAGQKETQYF. As DNA, the CDR3 is TGTGCCAGCAGCCCTGCGGCAGGACAGAAAGAGACCCAGTACTTC.

This clone was detected once. This rearrangement joins TRBV10-3 to TRBJ1-3; D unresolved. The germline V gene encodes CDR1 ENHRY and CDR2 SYGVKD. V gave up 5 bases and J gave up 2 bases, with 1 base separating them. The CDR3 is made up of 11 amino acids. CDR3 region: CAISTGNTIYF. The DNA for the CDR3 is TGTGCCATCAGTACTGGAAACACCATATATTTT.

The V gene is TRBV30, the J gene TRBJ2-1; no reliable D call. The CDR3 contains 14 residues. Germline V lookup: CDR1 GTSNPN, CDR2 SVGIG (reference sequence). Trimming stripped 2 bases from V and 7 bases from J, with 15 bases between. The CDR3 spells CAWSRSGLRNEQFF. In DNA, the CDR3 is TGTGCCTGGAGTCGTTCGGGCCTTCGGAATGAGCAGTTCTTC.

J is TRBJ2-3 and V is TRBV7-9; D might be TRBD2 (5 bases). Germline V gene data show CDR1 as SEHNR and CDR2 as FQNEAQ (reference sequence). With 5 bases removed from V and 6 bases from J, the gap between germline ends came to 12 bases. The CDR3 sequence is 13 residues long. In nucleotides, the CDR3 is TGTGCCAGCAGCCCCCCGGGGTGGGATACGCAGTATTTT. This sequence encodes CASSPPGWDTQYF.

The chain uses TRBV4-1 and TRBJ2-1, with D perhaps being TRBD1 or TRBD2 (5 bases each). Germline-derived CDR1 and CDR2 are MGHRA and YSYEKL. CDR3 size: 14 residues. Deletions cut 4 bases from V and 2 bases from J, with 9 bases between. CDR3 sequence reads: CASSPGTPYNEQFF. DNA for the CDR3: TGCGCCAGCAGCCCGGGGACGCCCTACAATGAGCAGTTCTTC.

This clone was seen a handful of times. The chain couples TRBV27 to TRBJ1-5, with D perhaps matching TRBD1 (5 bases). Germline CDR1 MNHEY, CDR2 SMNVEV (reference sequence). The CDR3 runs 14 residues. Trimming pared 3 bases from V and 4 bases from J, leaving 10 bases between. The CDR3: CASSFGRVNQPQHF. The CDR3, as DNA: TGTGCCAGCAGTTTCGGCAGGGTGAATCAGCCCCAGCATTTT.

Comment on this clone: Different DNA sequences within this sample yield the same CDR3. This chain links TRBV27 with TRBJ2-7; TRBD2 agrees at 9 bases. Germline values: CDR1 MNHEY, CDR2 SMNVEV (reference sequence). V shed 3 bases, J shed 2 bases, and the junction held 2 bases outside the gene matches. The CDR3 extends over 14 amino acids. The CDR3 nucleotides are TGTGCCAGCAGTTTTATAGCGGGAGCCTACGAGCAGTACTTC. Its protein product is CASSFIAGAYEQYF.

This clone has only one observation. The chain recombines TRBV4-2 with TRBJ2-5; TRBD2 matches at 13 bases. The DNA matches TRBJ2-7 better at its end, which makes the J call doubtful. CDR1 and CDR2 from the germline V gene are LGHNA and YNFKEQ. The CDR3 is 15 residues long. The CDR3, as DNA: TGTGCCAGCAGCCTTAGGACTAGCGGGAGCGACGAGCAGTACTTC. Its translation: CASSLRTSGSDEQYF.

The chain carries TRBV28 and TRBJ2-3; tentatively, D is TRBD1 or TRBD2 (7 bases each). CDR3 length: 16 amino acids. Trimming removed 11 bases from V and 1 base from J, with 22 bases in between. The germline V gene has CDR1 MDHEN and CDR2 SYDVKM. For the CDR3, the DNA is TGTGCCGGGGGGAGGGGGCAGGTGGTGGGCACAGATACGCAGTATTTT. Translating it yields CAGGRGQVVGTDTQYF. The whole variable domain, filled in from reference TRBV28 and TRBJ2-3, reads DVKVTQSSRYLVKRTGEKVFLECVQDMDHENMFWYRQDPGLGLRLIYFSYDVKMKEKGDIPEGYSVSREKKERFSLILESASTNQTSMYLCAGGRGQVVGTDTQYFGPGTRLTVL.

The chain has TRBV28 and TRBJ2-7, with a possible D match to TRBD1 (5 bases). Between the trimmed V and J ends, which lost 1 base and 1 base, there was a span of 8 bases. Germline V CDR1 and CDR2: MDHEN, SYDVKM. This CDR3 spans 14 amino acids. The CDR3 DNA is TGTGCCAGCAGTTTATTTAGGGGATCCTACGAGCAGTACTTC. Protein sequence: CASSLFRGSYEQYF.

The CDR3 nucleotides read TGTGCCAGCAACCCGGGGAGGGTCCCAACTTCCTATGGCTACACCTTC. Residues: CASNPGRVPTSYGYTF. This sequence joins TRBV27 and TRBJ1-2; D not certain. V was shortened by 7 bases and J by 4 bases, with 22 bases between the two germline ends. CDR3 length: 16 residues. Germline assignment: CDR1 MNHEY and CDR2 SMNVEV (reference sequence).

This chain links TRBV11-1 with TRBJ2-7, with D perhaps matching TRBD2 (5 bases). This CDR3 region has 17 residues. The V end was cut by 5 bases, the J end by 3 bases, with 23 bases between. The germline gives CDR1 SGHAT, CDR2 FQDESV (reference sequence). In DNA form, the CDR3 reads TGTGCCAGCAGCCCTAGTGGCCTAGCTAACCCTTACTACGAGCAGTACTTC. It specifies CASSPSGLANPYYEQYF.

The chain is built from TRBV28 and TRBJ1-2, with 9 bases that match TRBD1. The V segment lost 9 bases and the J segment 2 bases; nucleotides outside the gene matches: 4. Germline CDR1 reads MDHEN; CDR2 reads SYDVKM. The CDR3 runs to 13 residues. This chain's CDR3 is CASGQGMNYGYTF. DNA for the CDR3: TGTGCCAGTGGACAGGGGATGAACTATGGCTACACCTTC.

Written as DNA, the CDR3 is TGTGCCAGCAGTGAGAGTCCCCTAAGCGGGAGGGTCAGGGGTGAGCAGTTCTTC. It codes for CASSESPLSGRVRGEQFF. The chain couples TRBV2 to TRBJ2-1; TRBD2 matches at 10 bases. With V trimmed by 3 bases and J by 9 bases, 17 bases remained unmatched. The germline V gene encodes CDR1 SNHLY and CDR2 FYNNEI. The CDR3 is 18 amino acids.

This chain uses TRBV9 with TRBJ2-3; TRBD2 agrees at 12 bases. From germline, CDR1 is SGDLS and CDR2 YYNGEE. V trimming: 5 bases; J trimming: 4 bases; junction bases outside the gene matches: 5. The CDR3 has 15 residues. The CDR3 loop reads CASSLAGGPPDTQYF. The CDR3 coding sequence is TGTGCCAGCAGTCTAGCGGGAGGGCCACCAGATACGCAGTATTTT.

The chain carries TRBV27 and TRBJ2-5; D is undetermined. This CDR3 has 16 amino acids. Trimming pared 0 bases from V and 5 bases from J, leaving 16 bases between. In germline, CDR1 is MNHEY, CDR2 SMNVEV (reference sequence). CDR3 nucleotide sequence: TGTGCCAGCAGTTTATCCGGGCCCTCGGATGGGGAGACCCAGTACTTC. As protein: CASSLSGPSDGETQYF.

The rearrangement joins TRBV6-5 to TRBJ2-3, with 8 bases matching TRBD1. The CDR3 covers 15 residues. V was clipped by 6 bases and J by 4 bases; unmatched bases: 9. Germline V gene sequence: CDR1 MNHEY, CDR2 SVGAGI. The CDR3 coding sequence is TGTGCCAGCAGGCAGCGCCGGGACAGGTCAGATACGCAGTATTTT. Translating gives CASRQRRDRSDTQYF.

This clone was detected only once. The chain couples TRBV19 to TRBJ1-2; D is unclear. V was pared by 4 bases and J by 0 bases, with 15 bases between. The length of the CDR3 is 16 residues. Germline values: CDR1 LNHDA, CDR2 SQIVND (reference sequence). The CDR3 loop is CASSTAATTSNYGYTF. CDR3 DNA: TGTGCCAGTAGTACCGCAGCGACTACTTCTAACTATGGCTACACCTTC.

The rearrangement links TRBV5-1 to TRBJ2-1; 10 bases map to TRBD2. This CDR3 contains 16 residues. J was trimmed by 6 bases and V by 3 bases; bases with no gene match: 9. CDR1 and CDR2 (germline): SGHRS, YFSETQ. The CDR3 sequence: CASSSPLAGVFNEQFF. CDR3 bases: TGCGCCAGCAGCTCCCCCCTAGCGGGAGTTTTCAATGAGCAGTTCTTC.

The genes are TRBV28 and TRBJ2-5, with TRBD1 as a possible D gene (5 bases). The V end lost 5 bases, the J end lost 8 bases, and 15 bases lay between the germline ends. CDR3 length: 13 residues. CDR1 and CDR2 (germline): MDHEN, SYDVKM. CDR3 in amino acids: CASSITGPPTQYF. The CDR3 DNA reads as TGTGCCAGCAGTATTACAGGCCCACCCACCCAGTACTTC.